This record concerns one T cell receptor beta chain sequence. A junction boundary mismatches the germline segment, possibly from a read error. These data originate in a study of blood T cell repertoires in COVID-19. About the study: Whether acute or convalescent, the COVID-19 samples came from the United States, Italy and Spain. T cells, B-cell-depleted T cells, or PBMCs supplied cDNA or gDNA.

Original processing methods: The authors estimated nucleated cell counts from reference gene primer amplification. Measured with immunoSEQ multiplex PCR; TCRdb has only the in-frame clones, and not every one. V, J and clone size reflect that table, while D and trimming were determined from the DNA. The repertoire holds 200,000 to 250,000 clones, with about 90% as singletons. CDR3 length: 13 residues. Germline V gene lookup returns CDR1 SGHDN and CDR2 FVKESK. V is TRBV14 and J is TRBJ2-5; possible D gene TRBD1, 6 bases. The origin of this receptor is a man aged 18 to 35 with active or convalescent COVID-19. Sequencing used peripheral blood. DNA for the CDR3: TGTGCCAGCAGCCAAGATAGGGGGATCCTTCTAAACTTC. As protein: CASSQDRGILLNF.